This T cell receptor beta chain is drawn from a study of beta chain features in type 1 diabetes. Overall study findings and caveats: Using cDNA template may skew counts toward highly expressing activated cells.

Sequenced material consisted of expressed TCRB transcripts (all of the isolated RNA was reverse transcribed). Profiled with immunoSEQ multiplex PCR; TCRdb holds only in-frame clones, not every one. The sample has roughly 400,000 clones; roughly 15% are singletons. This clone turned up a few times. Its cognate antigen is unknown. This CDR3 contains 14 residues. From germline, CDR1 is SGHTA and CDR2 FQGNSA. V lost 7 bases to trimming and J lost 2 bases, with 15 bases between them. The sequence was obtained from a woman aged 18-30 years in good health. The chain couples TRBV7-2 to TRBJ2-7, with D possibly TRBD2 on 6 matching bases. Material: naive CD4+ T cells from blood. The CDR3 bases are TGTGCCAGCACCTTCTCCGGGGGACCCTACGAGCAGTACTTC. It translates to CASTFSGGPYEQYF.